This T cell receptor (beta chain) came from a study of blood T cell repertoires in COVID-19. Sequenced by immunoSEQ multiplex PCR; TCRdb stores in-frame clones only, minus some. The sample consists of approximately 350,000 clones, 75% to 90% of them appearing once. Germline V gene sequence: CDR1 SGHRS, CDR2 YFSETQ. CDR3 size: 18 residues. V lost 0 bases and J lost 5; bases outside the gene matches: 10. Input material: PBMCs or T cells enriched from blood (not recorded which). The V and J genes are TRBV5-1 and TRBJ2-2; 10 bases line up with TRBD2. This receptor was taken from a man younger than 35 who had recovered from COVID-19. CDR3 bases: TGCGCCAGCAGCTTGGGGCCGGGACTAGCGTGGGGTACCGGGGAGCTGTTTTTT. It specifies CASSLGPGLAWGTGELFF. Complete variable domain (other parts from reference TRBV5-1 and TRBJ2-2): KAGVTQTPRYLIKTRGQQVTLSCSPISGHRSVSWYQQTPGQGLQFLFEYFSETQRNKGNFPGRFSGRQFSNSRSEMNVSTLELGDSALYLCASSLGPGLAWGTGELFFGEGSRLTVL.